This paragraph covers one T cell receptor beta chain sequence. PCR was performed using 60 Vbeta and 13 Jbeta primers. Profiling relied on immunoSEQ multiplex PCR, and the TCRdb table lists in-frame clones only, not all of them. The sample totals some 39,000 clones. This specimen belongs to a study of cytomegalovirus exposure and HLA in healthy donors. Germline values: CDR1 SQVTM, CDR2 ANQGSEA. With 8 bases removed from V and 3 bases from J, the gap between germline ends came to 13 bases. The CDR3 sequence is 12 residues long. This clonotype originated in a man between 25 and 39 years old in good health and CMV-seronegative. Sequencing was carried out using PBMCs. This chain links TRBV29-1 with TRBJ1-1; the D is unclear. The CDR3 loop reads CSTKSGDTEAFF. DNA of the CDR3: TGCAGCACCAAATCCGGTGACACTGAAGCTTTCTTT.